A single sample gave rise to the 18 T cell receptor beta chains below, sequenced in a study of early T cells in non-severe SARS-CoV-2 infection. TCRdb itself ran the 5' RACE reads through MiXCR, one entry per CDR3 protein. The sample yields approximately 65,000 distinct CDR3 sequences, roughly 10% seen once. The sample consisted of whole blood. These receptors all stem from an adult who was a healthcare worker with PCR-confirmed SARS-CoV-2 infection or an uninfected control (not recorded which).

This chain links TRBV27 with TRBJ2-7; 7 bases are shared with TRBD1. The CDR3 covers 13 residues. J lost 2 bases, V lost 3 bases, and 1 base had no gene match. Germline-derived CDR1 and CDR2 are MNHEY and SMNVEV (reference sequence). As DNA, the CDR3 is TGTGCCAGCAGTTTCCAGGGGGCCTACGAGCAGTACTTC. It yields the protein CASSFQGAYEQYF.

In its sample, this clonotype was seen a few times. The DNA for the CDR3 is TGCAGTGCTAGTGTCCCTACTAGCGCGTACAATGAGCAGTTCTTC. Protein: CSASVPTSAYNEQFF. The rearrangement links TRBV20-1 to TRBJ2-1, with 7 bases matching TRBD2. V shed 3 bases and J 4 bases; nucleotides not matched to a gene: 9. This CDR3 is built from 15 residues. Germline V gene data show CDR1 as DFQATT and CDR2 as SNEGSKA (reference sequence).

This clonotype has just a few counts. The chain combines TRBV7-9 with TRBJ1-4; a possible D gene is TRBD1 (6 bases). The germline V gene has CDR1 SEHNR and CDR2 FQNEAQ (reference sequence). The CDR3 extends over 16 amino acids. V was trimmed by 6 bases and J by 3 bases, leaving 17 bases between them. The CDR3 region has the DNA TGTGCCAGCAGATCCGGGGGCTTTGACTCTAATGAAAAACTGTTTTTT. Residues: CASRSGGFDSNEKLFF.

In its sample, this clonotype was seen a few times. The rearrangement joins TRBV28 to TRBJ1-5; D may be TRBD1 (6 bases). In germline, CDR1 is MDHEN, CDR2 SYDVKM. The CDR3 spans 13 residues. Trimming shortened V by 5 bases and J by 6 bases, and 11 bases separated the two germline ends. The CDR3 DNA sequence: TGTGCCAGCAGTCGGACACAGGGTCAGCCCCAGCATTTT. It translates to CASSRTQGQPQHF.

This clonotype was counted many times. This chain uses TRBV19 with TRBJ1-5, with D perhaps TRBD1 (5 bases). V dropped 3 bases and J dropped 3 bases, with 9 bases sitting between them. The length of the CDR3 is 14 residues. In germline, CDR1 is LNHDA, CDR2 SQIVND (reference sequence). CDR3 DNA: TGTGCCAGTAGTATTAGGGGATCCAATCAGCCCCAGCATTTT. This codes for CASSIRGSNQPQHF.

V is TRBV11-2 and J is TRBJ2-2; tentative D call: TRBD2 (6 bases). Looked up from germline, CDR1 is SGHAT and CDR2 is FQNNGV. The CDR3 spans 15 residues. V lost 5 bases and J lost 4, with 14 bases in between. DNA of the CDR3: TGTGCCAGCAGCCTTCTAGGGAGGAGCACCGGGGAGCTGTTTTTT. It is translated as CASSLLGRSTGELFF.

This clonotype has just a few counts. The chain joins TRBV10-2 to TRBJ2-5; D call uncertain. The CDR3 contains 13 residues. Germline V gives CDR1 WSHSY, CDR2 SAAADI. V lost 3 bases to trimming and J lost 5 bases, with 10 bases between them. CDR3 in DNA: TGCGCCAGCAGTGAAACCGAGGCGGAGACCCAGTACTTC. Its protein product is CASSETEAETQYF.

In this sample, this clonotype turned up many times. The V and J genes are TRBV6-1 and TRBJ1-2; the D gene is possibly TRBD1 (6 bases). V was cut by 7 bases and J by 4 bases, with 16 bases left in between. The CDR3 runs to 14 residues. The germline V gene has CDR1 MNHNS and CDR2 SASEGT. The CDR3 region has the DNA TGTGCCAGCAATTGGGACAAGAATAGCTATGGCTACACCTTC. Encoded protein: CASNWDKNSYGYTF.

This sequence joins TRBV14 and TRBJ2-1; no definite D call. Germline V gene data show CDR1 as SGHDN and CDR2 as FVKESK. The CDR3 length is 12 residues. The V gene lost 1 base and the J gene lost 12 bases, with 10 bases spanning the gap. CDR3 sequence: CASSQGTGLQFF. DNA for the CDR3: TGTGCCAGCAGCCAAGGTACCGGGCTGCAGTTCTTC.

The gene calls are TRBV7-4 and TRBJ1-1; 8 nucleotides align to TRBD1. This CDR3 is built from 12 residues. Germline CDR1 reads SGHVT; CDR2 reads SQSDAQ. V gave up 9 bases and J gave up 10 bases; unmatched junction bases: 10. CDR3 bases: TGTGCCAGAGACAGGGGCTATTCCGCAGCTTTCTTT. It codes for CARDRGYSAAFF.

This clonotype has a handful of counts. This chain uses TRBV9 with TRBJ2-7; tentative D call: TRBD2 (6 bases). This CDR3 is 14 amino acids long. Germline V gives CDR1 SGDLS, CDR2 YYNGEE. The germline V and J ends were trimmed by 0 bases and 2 bases, with 9 bases remaining between them. Written as DNA, the CDR3 is TGTGCCAGCAGCGTAGCTAGCGCCGCCTACGAGCAGTACTTC. It codes for CASSVASAAYEQYF.

This clonotype occurred a few times. The chain combines TRBV18 with TRBJ2-1; tentatively, D is TRBD2 (6 bases). The germline CDR1 and CDR2 sequences are KGHSH and LQKENI. The V end was cut by 4 bases, the J end by 7 bases, with 14 bases between. The CDR3 has 14 residues. CDR3 amino acids: CASSLNLARNEQFF. CDR3 nucleotides: TGTGCCAGCTCACTTAACCTAGCGAGAAATGAGCAGTTCTTC.

This clonotype was picked up many times. CDR3 sequence reads: CASSEGRQFF. The CDR3 region has the DNA TGTGCCAGCAGTGAGGGACGGCAGTTCTTC. The chain joins TRBV25-1 to TRBJ2-1; D possibly matches TRBD1 or TRBD2 (5 bases each). CDR3 length: 10 residues. The V end was cut by 3 bases, the J end by 12 bases, with 6 bases between. CDR1 MGHDK and CDR2 SYGVNS come from the germline V gene.

This clonotype was seen repeatedly, ten times or more. DNA for the CDR3: TGTGCCAGCAGCCGGACAGGGTCCTCCCACACCGGGGAGCTGTTTTTT. Amino acids: CASSRTGSSHTGELFF. The chain couples TRBV12-3 or TRBV12-4 to TRBJ2-2, with 8 bases aligning to TRBD1. V was pared by 6 bases and J by 3 bases, with 9 bases of the junction left unmatched. The CDR3 is made up of 16 amino acids.

This clonotype was counted between two and nine times. The rearrangement links TRBV6-5 to TRBJ2-1; D may be TRBD1 (6 bases). The CDR3 runs 13 residues. Germline loops: CDR1 MNHEY, CDR2 SVGAGI. The V end lost 6 bases, the J end lost 5 bases, and 11 bases lay between the germline ends. CDR3 nucleotide sequence: TGTGCCAGCAGCCTACAGGGACACAATGAGCAGTTCTTC. Amino acid sequence: CASSLQGHNEQFF.

This clonotype has just a few counts. The chain joins TRBV7-9 to TRBJ1-5; no clear D. V shed 5 bases and J shed 2 bases, with 10 bases lying between them. This CDR3 has 14 amino acids. CDR1 SEHNR and CDR2 FQNEAQ come from the germline V gene (reference sequence). The CDR3 loop is CASSPTTGNQPQHF. The CDR3 DNA is TGTGCCAGCAGCCCGACAACCGGCAATCAGCCCCAGCATTTT.

The rearrangement uses TRBV28 and TRBJ2-7; 8 positions match TRBD2. V dropped 2 bases and J dropped 4; count of bases not matched to a gene: 10. CDR1 is MDHEN, CDR2 SYDVKM, per germline. The length of the CDR3 is 16 residues. In nucleotides, the CDR3 is TGTGCCAGCAGTTTACGGTCGGCTAGCGGGCCGTACGAGCAGTACTTC. It is translated as CASSLRSASGPYEQYF.

By share, this clonotype counts as medium-sized. CDR3 in DNA: TGCAGTGCTAGGGATAGAGCGCACGAGCAGTACTTC. It yields the protein CSARDRAHEQYF. J is TRBJ2-7 and V is TRBV20-1; no clear D. This CDR3 region has 12 residues. CDR1 is DFQATT and CDR2 is SNEGSKA in the germline V gene (reference sequence). Trimming pared 3 bases from V and 5 bases from J, leaving 11 bases between.